The next 27 T cell receptor beta chains were all read from a single sample in a study of response to subunit inactivated influenza vaccine. TCRdb re-analysed the RT-PCR reads in MiXCR, keeping a single row per CDR3 protein. The sample lists about half a million distinct CDR3 sequences, 6.5% to 8% occurring once. The sample in question was PBMCs from blood, obtained around 25 months after vaccination. Source of these receptors: a man between 50 and 69 years old who received an inactivated influenza vaccine.

This clonotype was detected a few times. The chain couples TRBV25-1 to TRBJ2-1, with TRBD2 matching 9 bases. The V gene's germline CDR1 is MGHDK and CDR2 SYGVNS. Trimming removed 4 bases from V and 4 bases from J; junction bases left unmatched: 5. The length of the CDR3 is 15 residues. DNA of the CDR3: TGTGCCAGCAGTGCCCGACTAGCGGATTACAATGAGCAGTTCTTC. This gives the protein CASSARLADYNEQFF.

The chain has TRBV7-9 and TRBJ2-7; no clear D. There are 14 residues in the CDR3. Trimming took 2 bases from V and 0 from J, leaving 8 bases between them. Per germline, CDR1 SEHNR and CDR2 FQNEAQ (reference sequence). The CDR3 DNA is TGTGCCAGCAGCTTAAGCAGTAGCTCCTACGAGCAGTACTTC. It specifies CASSLSSSSYEQYF.

This chain links TRBV5-1 with TRBJ2-1, with D tentatively TRBD1 (5 bases). The CDR3 contains 12 residues. The V gene's germline CDR1 is SGHRS and CDR2 YFSETQ. Trimming shortened V by 4 bases and J by 8 bases, and 10 bases separated the two germline ends. CDR3 protein: CASSPDSYEQFF. CDR3 sequence (DNA): TGCGCCAGCAGCCCCGACAGCTATGAGCAGTTCTTC.

V usage is TRBV7-2 and J usage is TRBJ2-2, with 7 bases fitting TRBD1. Trimming cost V 5 bases and J 4 bases; bases outside gene matches: 7. Germline assignment: CDR1 SGHTA and CDR2 FQGNSA. CDR3 length: 15 amino acids. CDR3 sequence: CASSDTGVGTGELFF. In DNA form, the CDR3 reads TGTGCCAGCAGCGACACAGGGGTTGGCACCGGGGAGCTGTTTTTT.

This clonotype was seen many times. The chain recombines TRBV3-1 with TRBJ1-2, with D unclear. The CDR3 runs 15 residues. Per germline, CDR1 LGHDT and CDR2 YNNKEL (reference sequence). V was trimmed by 1 base and J by 8 bases, leaving 17 bases between them. CDR3 nucleotides: TGTGCCAGCAGCCAAGCTTCAGGACGGTCCACAGGCTACACCTTC. Its protein product is CASSQASGRSTGYTF.

This clonotype was counted a few times. The chain employs TRBV12-3 or TRBV12-4 and TRBJ1-3; 7 bases agree with TRBD1. After removal of 6 bases from V and 5 bases from J, the junction contained 10 bases not matched to a gene. The CDR3 has 15 amino acids. As DNA, the CDR3 is TGTGCCAGCAGAATCGGACAGGCCAATCGAAACACCATATATTTT. Translation: CASRIGQANRNTIYF.

This clonotype was picked up a small number of times. CDR3 in amino acids: CSGVMETQYF. Here the CDR3 DNA reads TGCAGTGGCGTGATGGAGACCCAGTACTTC. The genes are TRBV20-1 and TRBJ2-5; D not certain. V gave up 7 bases and J gave up 5 bases, with 8 bases separating them. The germline V gene encodes CDR1 DFQATT and CDR2 SNEGSKA (reference sequence). The length of the CDR3 is 10 residues.

This clonotype was recorded a few times. This chain links TRBV20-1 with TRBJ1-2, with TRBD1 matching 9 bases. V lost 1 base to trimming and J lost 2 bases; unmatched junction nucleotides: 5. The CDR3 runs to 15 residues. The germline gives CDR1 DFQATT, CDR2 SNEGSKA (reference sequence). In DNA form, the CDR3 reads TGCAGTGCTAGAGCCAGGGACAGGGTGAACTATGGCTACACCTTC. It specifies CSARARDRVNYGYTF.

This clonotype was recorded at least ten times. This sequence joins TRBV5-6 and TRBJ2-2; possibly TRBD2 for D (5 bases). Germline values: CDR1 SGHDT, CDR2 YYEEEE. The V end lost 0 bases, the J end lost 1 base, and 10 bases lay between the germline ends. The CDR3 is 16 residues long. The CDR3 coding sequence is TGTGCCAGCAGCTTGGCCGACGGGGAGAACACCGGGGAGCTGTTTTTT. This translates into CASSLADGENTGELFF.

This clonotype was counted between two and nine times. This sequence joins TRBV12-3 or TRBV12-4 and TRBJ2-7; D gene uncertain. This CDR3 spans 13 amino acids. Trimming cost V 7 bases and J 1 base, with 11 bases left between them. CDR3 in DNA: TGTGCCAGCACCTTATGGGGATCCTACGAGCAGTACTTC. Protein sequence: CASTLWGSYEQYF.

This clonotype turned up a few times. This rearrangement joins TRBV7-2 to TRBJ2-3, with D perhaps matching TRBD1 or TRBD2 (6 bases each). Germline assignment: CDR1 SGHTA and CDR2 FQGNSA. V shed 2 bases and J shed 8 bases, with 20 bases lying between them. The CDR3 covers 16 residues. The CDR3 loop is CASSLSGAAHGGTQYF. In DNA form, the CDR3 reads TGTGCCAGCAGCTTATCGGGGGCCGCCCATGGGGGTACGCAGTATTTT.

This clonotype was counted only a few times. V and J are TRBV9 and TRBJ1-2; D is perhaps TRBD1 (6 bases). V was trimmed by 3 bases and J by 4 bases, leaving 10 bases between them. This CDR3 comprises 13 residues. Germline-derived CDR1 and CDR2 are SGDLS and YYNGEE. The CDR3 spells CASSAGQLYGYTF. The CDR3 DNA follows: TGTGCCAGCAGCGCTGGACAGCTCTATGGCTACACCTTC.

This clonotype was recorded at least ten times. CDR3 sequence reads: CSVETLAGVEDTQYF. CDR3 coding DNA: TGCAGCGTTGAAACGCTAGCGGGAGTGGAAGATACGCAGTATTTT. The chain combines TRBV29-1 with TRBJ2-3, with 10 bases identical to TRBD2. V was pared by 2 bases and J by 5 bases, with 7 bases of the junction left unmatched. The length of the CDR3 is 15 residues. Germline V gene sequence: CDR1 SQVTM, CDR2 ANQGSEA.

This clonotype has a count of ten or more. The gene calls are TRBV6-1 and TRBJ2-1; 9 bases line up with TRBD2. This CDR3 has 15 residues. Germline CDR1 MNHNS, CDR2 SASEGT. Trimming cost V 6 bases and J 6 bases; bases outside gene matches: 9. The CDR3 region has the DNA TGTGCCAGCAGGGGGGCGGGGGGGCCCCGCAATGAGCAGTTCTTC. Protein product: CASRGAGGPRNEQFF.

V is TRBV7-2 and J is TRBJ2-3, with a weak D call TRBD1 (6 bases). V was clipped by 7 bases and J by 8 bases, with 16 bases between them. The CDR3 is 13 amino acids. Germline-derived CDR1 and CDR2 are SGHTA and FQGNSA. CDR3 nucleotide sequence: TGTGCCAGCACCCTCAGGGGTTTGAGTACGCAGTATTTT. Translating it yields CASTLRGLSTQYF.

This clonotype was seen more than once but under ten times. DNA for the CDR3: TGTGCCAGCAGTTTATTTCCGGGTTCCTATGGCTACACCTTC. This gives the protein CASSLFPGSYGYTF. V and J are TRBV27 and TRBJ1-2, with unresolved D. The CDR3 is 14 residues long. CDR1 and CDR2 from the germline V gene are MNHEY and SMNVEV (reference sequence). The V end was cut by 1 base, the J end by 4 bases, with 10 bases between.

This clonotype showed up many times. This rearrangement joins TRBV5-5 to TRBJ1-1, with D unclear. This CDR3 spans 14 amino acids. The germline gives CDR1 SGHKS, CDR2 YYEKEE (reference sequence). V was trimmed by 3 bases and J by 0 bases, leaving 9 bases between them. The CDR3 sequence: CASSSTGVNTEAFF. The CDR3 coding sequence is TGTGCCAGCAGCTCCACGGGTGTGAACACTGAAGCTTTCTTT.

The sample holds a few counts of this clonotype. The chain carries TRBV6-1 and TRBJ1-2; D ambiguous. Germline V lookup: CDR1 MNHNS, CDR2 SASEGT. V lost 4 bases, J lost 5 bases, and 5 bases lay in between. CDR3 length equals 11 residues. CDR3 protein: CASSGLYGYTF. The CDR3 bases are TGTGCCAGCAGTGGATTATATGGCTACACCTTC.

This clonotype was seen a few times. The chain couples TRBV20-1 to TRBJ2-1, with 7 bases identical to TRBD2. The CDR3 runs 14 residues. Germline CDR1 DFQATT, CDR2 SNEGSKA (reference sequence). The V gene end was trimmed by 3 bases and the J gene end by 3 bases; junction bases not matched to a gene: 5. The CDR3: CSARVGGGYNEQFF. The CDR3 DNA is TGCAGTGCTAGGGTAGGCGGGGGCTACAATGAGCAGTTCTTC.

The chain recombines TRBV6-1 with TRBJ2-2, with TRBD1 matching over 7 bases. Germline values: CDR1 MNHNS, CDR2 SASEGT. The ends lost 7 bases at V and 3 bases at J; junction bases unmatched: 11. This CDR3 spans 16 amino acids. This CDR3 reads CASIELGDRHTGELFF. The CDR3 DNA is TGTGCCAGCATAGAGTTGGGGGACAGACACACCGGGGAGCTGTTTTTT.

This clonotype was found a few times. This chain connects TRBV28 to TRBJ1-2, with D perhaps matching TRBD1 (5 bases). CDR1 is MDHEN and CDR2 is SYDVKM in the germline V gene. V shed 5 bases and J shed 3 bases, with 13 bases lying between them. This CDR3 spans 14 amino acids. The CDR3 bases are TGTGCCAGCAGTATCCGGGACTCTCACTATGGCTACACCTTC. Amino acids: CASSIRDSHYGYTF.

This clonotype was seen ten or more times. The CDR3 region has the DNA TGCAGTGCTGCGCACACAGGGGTGGGCACTGAAGCTTTCTTT. This encodes CSAAHTGVGTEAFF. The V gene is TRBV20-1, the J gene TRBJ1-1, with 7 bases fitting TRBD1. Germline V CDR1 and CDR2: DFQATT, SNEGSKA (reference sequence). CDR3 length: 14 residues. Germline trimming cut 5 bases from V and 4 bases from J; bases unmatched to any gene: 10.

The chain has TRBV3-1 and TRBJ2-2; a weak D match, TRBD1 (6 bases). CDR3 length: 15 residues. In germline, CDR1 is LGHDT, CDR2 YNNKEL (reference sequence). V was pared by 3 bases and J by 1 base, with 9 bases between. The CDR3 loop reads CASSHLGQNTGELFF. The CDR3 bases are TGTGCCAGCAGCCATCTGGGACAGAACACCGGGGAGCTGTTTTTT.

This clonotype was seen a few times. V and J are TRBV20-1 and TRBJ2-2; the D gene is possibly TRBD1 (6 bases). Germline lookup yields CDR1 DFQATT and CDR2 SNEGSKA (reference sequence). The CDR3 spans 17 residues. The V end was cut by 1 base, the J end by 0 bases, with 15 bases between. The CDR3 loop reads CSARVPVGAANTGELFF. CDR3 nucleotide sequence: TGCAGTGCTAGAGTACCTGTGGGGGCTGCGAACACCGGGGAGCTGTTTTTT.

The CDR3 region has the DNA TGCGCCAGCAGCCAGGGGACCCCGGTGGCCCAGCCCCAGCATTTT. This sequence encodes CASSQGTPVAQPQHF. This chain links TRBV4-3 with TRBJ1-5, with a weak D call TRBD1 (5 bases). Germline CDR1 LGHNA, CDR2 YSLEER. V was cut by 3 bases and J by 7 bases, with 16 bases left in between. This CDR3 contains 15 residues.

This chain uses TRBV6-1 with TRBJ1-5; 7 bases match TRBD1. This CDR3 is built from 13 residues. Germline V lookup: CDR1 MNHNS, CDR2 SASEGT. Germline trimming cut 6 bases from V and 5 bases from J; bases unmatched to any gene: 4. CDR3 loop: CASRNTGDQPQHF. CDR3 nucleotide sequence: TGTGCCAGCAGAAACACAGGGGATCAGCCCCAGCATTTT.

The table lists this clonotype with many counts. The chain has TRBV5-1 and TRBJ2-7; D is possibly TRBD1 (6 bases). Germline V gene lookup returns CDR1 SGHRS and CDR2 YFSETQ. The CDR3 length is 16 residues. V lost 4 bases and J lost 3, with 20 bases in between. For the CDR3, the DNA is TGCGCCAGCAGCCCGGATCTCGGCAGGGGAGACTACGAGCAGTACTTC. The encoded protein is CASSPDLGRGDYEQYF.